This T cell receptor beta chain originates from a study of blood T cell repertoires in COVID-19. Whole-study context: Both acute and convalescent COVID-19 samples were obtained from the United States, Italy and Spain. The analysed material was cDNA or gDNA that came from T cells, B-cell-depleted T cells, or PBMCs.

Only one count was recorded for this clone. Authors' analysis steps: How many nucleated cells were present was estimated from reference gene primer amplification. TCRdb keeps only in-frame clones here, not all; method: immunoSEQ multiplex PCR. The DNA gave D and trimming, while V, J and clone size come from that table. The sample shows over 70,000 clones, about 85% of them seen only once. Seattle cases were enrolled at active infection and followed longitudinally. The length of the CDR3 is 13 residues. Germline V lookup: CDR1 KGHSH, CDR2 LQKENI. V was pared by 0 bases and J by 9 bases, with 10 bases between.

The TCR sequence derives from a man aged 60 to 69 with COVID-19, enrolled during active disease. The rearrangement links TRBV18 to TRBJ2-3, with D maybe TRBD2 (6 bases). Sequenced: peripheral blood. The CDR3 nucleotides are TGTGCCAGCTCACCACCGGGGGGAGGCACGCAGTATTTT. Amino acid sequence: CASSPPGGGTQYF.